Shown below are 15 T cell receptor beta chains from a single sample sequenced in a study of CD8+ T cells in alopecia areata. Reverse transcription of extracted RNA yielded cDNA, which provided the sequencing template. Clones were read by immunoSEQ multiplex PCR, and TCRdb kept only the in-frame ones, dropping some. Counted here are more than 200,000 clones, 67% occurring once; the ten biggest clones make up approximately 1.2%. Sequencing was performed on CD4+ T cells sorted from blood, taken at week 0. These receptor sequences come from a human donor with alopecia areata.

This clone was counted only a few times. The sample holds other DNA sequences that translate to the same CDR3. The chain recombines TRBV9 with TRBJ2-5, with unresolved D. Trimming took off 0 bases at V and 5 bases at J, with 2 bases between the two ends. CDR3 length: 11 amino acids. The germline V gene has CDR1 SGDLS and CDR2 YYNGEE. CDR3 bases: TGTGCCAGCAGCGTAGAGGAGACCCAGTACTTC. Translated: CASSVEETQYF.

This clone was observed a few times. The rearrangement links TRBV29-1 to TRBJ1-1, with unresolved D. Trimming stripped 7 bases from V and 1 base from J, with 16 bases between. The CDR3 is made up of 14 amino acids. CDR1 and CDR2 (germline): SQVTM, ANQGSEA. The CDR3 reads CSAHRAVKNTEAFF. The CDR3, as DNA: TGCAGCGCTCACCGGGCGGTAAAGAACACTGAAGCTTTCTTT.

The V call is TRBV14, the J call TRBJ2-5, with D tentatively TRBD2 (6 bases). This CDR3 has 13 residues. Germline loops: CDR1 SGHDN, CDR2 FVKESK. The germline V and J ends were trimmed by 8 bases and 1 base, with 11 bases remaining between them. CDR3 sequence reads: CASSRGAQETQYF. The CDR3 DNA follows: TGTGCCAGCTCCCGCGGGGCCCAAGAGACCCAGTACTTC.

This clone has just one count. The chain carries TRBV5-1 and TRBJ1-1; D uncertain. Germline CDR1 SGHRS, CDR2 YFSETQ. This CDR3 contains 15 residues. With 0 bases removed from V and 4 bases from J, the gap between germline ends came to 13 bases. The CDR3 bases are TGCGCCAGCAGCTTGGGGGCACCTACGGTCACTGAAGCTTTCTTT. This translates into CASSLGAPTVTEAFF.

This clone was observed a few times. The V gene is TRBV25-1, the J gene TRBJ1-6; no definite D call. V was trimmed by 3 bases and J by 8 bases, leaving 14 bases between them. Germline-derived CDR1 and CDR2 are MGHDK and SYGVNS. This CDR3 region has 15 residues. DNA for the CDR3: TGTGCCAGCAGTGACCCCTCGAGGTTATATTCACCCCTCCACTTT. Its protein product is CASSDPSRLYSPLHF.

In DNA form, the CDR3 reads TGTGCCACCAGCGCCCTACGGGACACCAATTCACCCCTCCACTTT. Translating it yields CATSALRDTNSPLHF. This chain links TRBV15 with TRBJ1-6, with a weak D call TRBD1 (6 bases). This CDR3 has 15 amino acids. The V gene lost 5 bases and the J gene lost 7 bases, with 15 bases spanning the gap. Germline CDR1 is LNHNV and CDR2 is YYDKDF (reference sequence).

The J gene is TRBJ1-2, the V gene TRBV2; D is uncertain. From germline, CDR1 is SNHLY and CDR2 FYNNEI. V shed 6 bases and J shed 7 bases, with 18 bases lying between them. The CDR3 has 14 residues. The CDR3 sequence: CASSSTRGLPGYTF. The CDR3 coding sequence is TGTGCCAGCAGCTCTACCCGAGGTCTGCCTGGCTACACCTTC.

This sequence joins TRBV7-2 and TRBJ2-7; the D gene could be TRBD1 or TRBD2 (7 bases each). Germline CDR1 SGHTA, CDR2 FQGNSA. With 4 bases removed from V and 0 bases from J, the gap between germline ends came to 13 bases. The CDR3 contains 15 residues. Here the CDR3 reads CASSSAGQRSYEQYF. CDR3 in DNA: TGTGCCAGCAGCTCAGCGGGACAGCGCTCCTACGAGCAGTACTTC. Variable domain in full (rest from reference TRBV7-2 and TRBJ2-7): GAGVSQSPSNKVTEKGKDVELRCDPISGHTALYWYRQSLGQGLEFLIYFQGNSAPDKSGLPSDRFSAERTGGSVSTLTIQRTQQEDSAVYLCASSSAGQRSYEQYFGPGTRLTVT.

Of note for this clone: An end of the junction differs from the germline gene, which may be a read error. CDR3 sequence: CASSQETQYF. The CDR3 nucleotides read TGCGCCAGCAGTCAAGAGACCCAGTACTTC. The chain has TRBV4-3 and TRBJ2-5; D call uncertain. Germline V lookup: CDR1 LGHNA, CDR2 YSLEER. This CDR3 region has 10 residues.

The chain combines TRBV5-6 with TRBJ1-1; 7 bases align to TRBD1. V lost 4 bases, J lost 4 bases, and 7 bases stayed unmatched. From germline, CDR1 is SGHDT and CDR2 YYEEEE. This CDR3 is 14 amino acids long. The CDR3 DNA sequence: TGTGCCAGCAGCCGGAGGGGGCGGGGCACTGAAGCTTTCTTT. This encodes CASSRRGRGTEAFF.

The genes are TRBV29-1 and TRBJ2-7; D is uncertain. The V and J ends lost 4 bases and 7 bases respectively, with 11 bases between them. In germline, CDR1 is SQVTM, CDR2 ANQGSEA. The length of the CDR3 is 11 residues. The CDR3 nucleotides read TGCAGCGTTGTTAGGGCCGAGGAGCAGTACTTC. This gives the protein CSVVRAEEQYF.

This clone appeared a few times. Other nucleotide sequences in the sample specify the same CDR3. V usage is TRBV30 and J usage is TRBJ1-5; tentative D call: TRBD1 (6 bases). Germline V gene lookup returns CDR1 GTSNPN and CDR2 SVGIG (reference sequence). This CDR3 has 13 residues. Trimming removed 0 bases from V and 4 bases from J, with 7 bases in between. CDR3 bases: TGTGCCTGGAGTGTACAGGGAAATCAGCCCCAGCATTTT. Its translation is CAWSVQGNQPQHF. The full variable domain, its missing parts supplied by reference TRBV30 and TRBJ1-5, is SQTIHQWPATLVQPVGSPLSLECTVEGTSNPNLYWYRQAAGRGLQLLFYSVGIGQISSEVPQNLSASRPQDRQFILSSKKLLLSDSGFYLCAWSVQGNQPQHFGDGTRLSIL.

The count of this clone is one. The chain links TRBV20-1 to TRBJ1-1; no firm D call. Germline lookup yields CDR1 DFQATT and CDR2 SNEGSKA (reference sequence). The CDR3 is 11 residues long. V lost 4 bases and J 1 base, leaving 4 bases between the germline ends. Written as DNA, the CDR3 is TGCAGTGCTATCAGGAACACTGAAGCTTTCTTT. It yields the protein CSAIRNTEAFF.

The table lists this clone with a few counts. The gene calls are TRBV5-1 and TRBJ2-2, with D perhaps TRBD1 (5 bases). The CDR3 contains 15 residues. Germline CDR1 and CDR2: SGHRS and YFSETQ. V lost 4 bases and J lost 2, with 12 bases in between. The CDR3 is CASSLTETNTGELFF. The CDR3 nucleotides read TGCGCCAGCAGCCTGACAGAAACCAACACCGGGGAGCTGTTTTTT. Variable domain in full (rest from reference TRBV5-1 and TRBJ2-2): KAGVTQTPRYLIKTRGQQVTLSCSPISGHRSVSWYQQTPGQGLQFLFEYFSETQRNKGNFPGRFSGRQFSNSRSEMNVSTLELGDSALYLCASSLTETNTGELFFGEGSRLTVL.

The chain is built from TRBV15 and TRBJ2-1; unclear D gene. V was clipped by 1 base and J by 0 bases, with 10 bases between them. The CDR3 consists of 16 residues. CDR1 and CDR2 (germline): LNHNV, YYDKDF (reference sequence). The CDR3 bases are TGTGCCACCAGCAGAGTCGTAGACCTCTCCTACAATGAGCAGTTCTTC. It translates to CATSRVVDLSYNEQFF.